What follows are 9 T cell receptor beta chains derived from one specimen sequenced in a study of cytomegalovirus exposure and HLA in healthy donors. Produced via immunoSEQ multiplex PCR; TCRdb's table is partial and in-frame only. The table shows a few hundred thousand clones, with approximately 80% occurring only once. The specimen sequenced was PBMCs. The receptors derive from a woman in her thirties in good health and CMV-seropositive.

The chain recombines TRBV6-6 with TRBJ2-7; tentatively, D is TRBD1 or TRBD2 (5 bases each). Germline-derived CDR1 and CDR2 are MNHNY and SVGAGI (reference sequence). Trimming removed 0 bases from V and 4 bases from J, with 13 bases in between. The CDR3 is 15 residues long. The DNA of the CDR3 is TGTGCCAGCAGTTACTCCCGGGACGGTTCGTACGAGCAGTACTTC. Amino acids: CASSYSRDGSYEQYF.

This clone has only one observation. This chain uses TRBV11-2 with TRBJ2-7; D may be TRBD1 or TRBD2 (5 bases each). The germline CDR1 and CDR2 sequences are SGHAT and FQNNGV. The length of the CDR3 is 13 residues. Deletions cut 5 bases from V and 3 bases from J, with 11 bases between. The CDR3 DNA reads TGTGCCAGCAGCCTCGGGACGCGCTACGAGCAGTACTTC. Protein: CASSLGTRYEQYF.

The chain is built from TRBV6-5 and TRBJ2-3; D possibly corresponds to TRBD1 (6 bases). V was clipped by 0 bases and J by 6 bases, with 13 bases between them. Looked up from germline, CDR1 is MNHEY and CDR2 is SVGAGI. The length of the CDR3 is 15 residues. As DNA, the CDR3 is TGTGCCAGCAGTTACTCGAGGGCCCAGGGGGATACGCAGTATTTT. This codes for CASSYSRAQGDTQYF.

This chain joins TRBV11-3 and TRBJ2-2; D gene unclear. Trimming removed 5 bases at V and 4 bases at J, with 8 bases between. The V gene's germline CDR1 is SGHNT and CDR2 YENEEA. The CDR3 sequence is 13 residues long. The CDR3 coding sequence is TGTGCCAGCAGCCCCCCTGGCACCGGGGAGCTGTTTTTT. This codes for CASSPPGTGELFF.

J is TRBJ1-2 and V is TRBV2; D unclear. V was cut by 8 bases and J by 4 bases, with 14 bases left in between. Looked up from germline, CDR1 is SNHLY and CDR2 is FYNNEI. CDR3 length: 13 amino acids. For the CDR3, the DNA is TGTGCCAGCGTTTCAAAAGGGCCCTATGGCTACACCTTC. It specifies CASVSKGPYGYTF.

The V call is TRBV6-5, the J call TRBJ1-1; the D is unclear. This CDR3 contains 14 residues. Per germline, CDR1 MNHEY and CDR2 SVGAGI. Trimming took 0 bases from V and 4 from J, leaving 9 bases between them. DNA for the CDR3: TGTGCCAGCAGTTACTCATATCTCGGCACTGAAGCTTTCTTT. As protein: CASSYSYLGTEAFF.

This chain links TRBV30 with TRBJ1-1; TRBD1 might be the D (6 bases). Germline V gene lookup returns CDR1 GTSNPN and CDR2 SVGIG (reference sequence). This CDR3 is built from 14 residues. V shed 2 bases and J shed 4 bases, with 14 bases lying between them. CDR3 region: CAWSWVGGGTEAFF. As DNA, the CDR3 is TGTGCCTGGAGTTGGGTAGGGGGAGGCACTGAAGCTTTCTTT.

This sequence joins TRBV10-3 and TRBJ1-3; 7 bases match TRBD1. CDR3 length: 13 amino acids. CDR1 ENHRY and CDR2 SYGVKD come from the germline V gene. With V trimmed by 6 bases and J by 8 bases, 7 bases remained unmatched. The CDR3 sequence is CAISSGTEDTIYF. The DNA of the CDR3 is TGTGCCATCAGCTCAGGGACAGAGGACACCATATATTTT.

The chain joins TRBV15 to TRBJ2-7, with 8 bases that match TRBD1. The CDR3 sequence is 15 residues long. Looked up from germline, CDR1 is LNHNV and CDR2 is YYDKDF (reference sequence). Trimming took 4 bases from V and 0 from J; bases not matched to a gene: 5. The CDR3 sequence is CATSTRDRSSYEQYF. The CDR3 DNA sequence: TGTGCCACCAGCACCCGGGACAGGAGCTCCTACGAGCAGTACTTC.